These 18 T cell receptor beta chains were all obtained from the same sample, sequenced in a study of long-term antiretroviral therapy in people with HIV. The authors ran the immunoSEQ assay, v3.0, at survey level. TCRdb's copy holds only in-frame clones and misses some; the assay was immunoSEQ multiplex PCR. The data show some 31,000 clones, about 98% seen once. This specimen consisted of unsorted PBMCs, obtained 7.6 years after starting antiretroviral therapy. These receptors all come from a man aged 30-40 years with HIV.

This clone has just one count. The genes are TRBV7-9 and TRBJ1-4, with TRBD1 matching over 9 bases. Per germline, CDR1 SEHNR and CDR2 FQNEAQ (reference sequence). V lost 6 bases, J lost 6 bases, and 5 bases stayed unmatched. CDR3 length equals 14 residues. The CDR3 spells CASSPRTGDEKLFF. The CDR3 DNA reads TGTGCCAGCAGTCCCCGGACAGGGGATGAAAAACTGTTTTTT.

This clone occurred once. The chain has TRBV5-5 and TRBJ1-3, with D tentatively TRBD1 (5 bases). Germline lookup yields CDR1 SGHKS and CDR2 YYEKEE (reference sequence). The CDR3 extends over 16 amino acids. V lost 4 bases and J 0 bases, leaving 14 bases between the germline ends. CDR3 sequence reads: CASSPGRGSSGNTIYF. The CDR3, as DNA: TGTGCCAGCAGCCCGGGGCGGGGGAGCTCTGGAAACACCATATATTTT.

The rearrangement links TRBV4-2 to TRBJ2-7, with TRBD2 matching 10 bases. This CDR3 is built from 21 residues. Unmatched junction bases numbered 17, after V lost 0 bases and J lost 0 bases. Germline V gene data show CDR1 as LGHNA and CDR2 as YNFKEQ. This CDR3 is CASSQEVGPGLAPYSSYEQYF. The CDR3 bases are TGTGCCAGCAGCCAAGAGGTAGGTCCGGGACTAGCGCCTTACTCCTCCTACGAGCAGTACTTC.

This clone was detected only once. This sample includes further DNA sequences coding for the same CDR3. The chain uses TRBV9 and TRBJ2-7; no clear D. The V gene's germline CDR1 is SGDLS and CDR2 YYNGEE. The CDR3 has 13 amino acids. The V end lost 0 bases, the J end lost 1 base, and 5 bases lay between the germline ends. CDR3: CASSVGQSYEQYF. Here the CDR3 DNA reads TGTGCCAGCAGCGTAGGGCAGTCCTACGAGCAGTACTTC.

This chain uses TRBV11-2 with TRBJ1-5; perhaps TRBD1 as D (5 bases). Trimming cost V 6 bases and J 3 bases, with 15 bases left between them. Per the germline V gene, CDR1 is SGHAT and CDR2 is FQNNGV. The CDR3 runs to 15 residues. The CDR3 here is CASSRRAGDNQPQHF. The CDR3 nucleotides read TGTGCCAGCAGTAGGAGGGCGGGGGACAATCAGCCCCAGCATTTT.

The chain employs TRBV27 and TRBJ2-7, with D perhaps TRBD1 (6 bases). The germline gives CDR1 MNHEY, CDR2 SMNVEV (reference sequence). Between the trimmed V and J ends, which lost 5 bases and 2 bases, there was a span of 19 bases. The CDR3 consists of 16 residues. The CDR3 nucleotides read TGTGCCAGCAGTCCGACAATTCAGGGGATCACCTACGAGCAGTACTTC. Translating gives CASSPTIQGITYEQYF.

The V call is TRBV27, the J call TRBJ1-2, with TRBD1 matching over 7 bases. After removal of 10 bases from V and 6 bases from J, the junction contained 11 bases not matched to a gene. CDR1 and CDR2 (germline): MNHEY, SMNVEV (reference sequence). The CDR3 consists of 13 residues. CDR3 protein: CATYPGTDDGYTF. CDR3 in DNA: TGTGCCACCTACCCAGGGACAGATGATGGCTACACCTTC.

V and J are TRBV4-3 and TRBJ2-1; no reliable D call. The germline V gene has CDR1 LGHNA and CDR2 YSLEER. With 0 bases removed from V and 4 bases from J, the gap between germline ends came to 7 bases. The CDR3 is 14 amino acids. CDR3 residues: CASSQEVGYNEQFF. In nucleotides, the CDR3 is TGCGCCAGCAGCCAAGAGGTCGGGTACAATGAGCAGTTCTTC.

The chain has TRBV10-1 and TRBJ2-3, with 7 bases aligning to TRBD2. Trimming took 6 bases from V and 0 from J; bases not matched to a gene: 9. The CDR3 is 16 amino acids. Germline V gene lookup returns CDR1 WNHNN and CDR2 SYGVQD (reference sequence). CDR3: CASSENSGPSTDTQYF. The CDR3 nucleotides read TGCGCCAGCAGCGAAAATAGCGGGCCTAGCACAGATACGCAGTATTTT.

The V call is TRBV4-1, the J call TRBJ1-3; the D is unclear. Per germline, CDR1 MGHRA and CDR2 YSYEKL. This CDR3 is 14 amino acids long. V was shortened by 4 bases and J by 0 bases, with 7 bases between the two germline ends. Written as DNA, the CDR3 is TGCGCCAGCAGCCGAGTCAGCTCTGGAAACACCATATATTTT. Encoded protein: CASSRVSSGNTIYF.

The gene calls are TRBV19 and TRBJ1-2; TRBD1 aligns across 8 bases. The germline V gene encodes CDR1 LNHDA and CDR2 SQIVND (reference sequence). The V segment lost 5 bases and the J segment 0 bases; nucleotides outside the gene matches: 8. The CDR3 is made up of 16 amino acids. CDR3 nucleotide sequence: TGTGCCAGTAGTCTCCAGGACAGGGCCTCTAACTATGGCTACACCTTC. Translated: CASSLQDRASNYGYTF. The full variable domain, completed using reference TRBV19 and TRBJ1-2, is DGGITQSPKYLFRKEGQNVTLSCEQNLNHDAMYWYRQDPGQGLRLIYYSQIVNDFQKGDIAEGYSVSREKKESFPLTVTSAQKNPTAFYLCASSLQDRASNYGYTFGSGTRLTVV.

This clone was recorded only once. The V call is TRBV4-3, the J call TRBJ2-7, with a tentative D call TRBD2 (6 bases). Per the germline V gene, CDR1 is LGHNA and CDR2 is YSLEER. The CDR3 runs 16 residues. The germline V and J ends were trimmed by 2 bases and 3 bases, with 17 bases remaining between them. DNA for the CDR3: TGCGCCAGCAGCCAAACCTCGGCTAGCGCCTTCTACGAGCAGTACTTC. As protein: CASSQTSASAFYEQYF.

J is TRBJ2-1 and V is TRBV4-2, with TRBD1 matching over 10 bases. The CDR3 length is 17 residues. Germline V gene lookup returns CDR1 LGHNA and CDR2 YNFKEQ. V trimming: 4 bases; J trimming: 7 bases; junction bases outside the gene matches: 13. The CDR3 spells CASSLALRDRGGNEQFF. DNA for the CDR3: TGTGCCAGCAGCCTCGCCCTCCGGGACAGGGGCGGAAATGAGCAGTTCTTC.

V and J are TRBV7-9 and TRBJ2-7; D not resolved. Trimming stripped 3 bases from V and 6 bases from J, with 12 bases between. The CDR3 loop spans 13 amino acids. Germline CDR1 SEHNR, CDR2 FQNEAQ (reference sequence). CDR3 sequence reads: CASSLGGILEQYF. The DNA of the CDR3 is TGTGCCAGCAGCTTGGGTGGGATTCTCGAGCAGTACTTC.

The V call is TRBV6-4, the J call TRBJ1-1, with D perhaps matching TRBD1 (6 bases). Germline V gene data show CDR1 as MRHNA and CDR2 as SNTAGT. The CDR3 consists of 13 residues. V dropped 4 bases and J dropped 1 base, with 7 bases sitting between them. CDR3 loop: CASSGTANTEAFF. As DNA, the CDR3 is TGTGCCAGCAGTGGGACAGCGAACACTGAAGCTTTCTTT.

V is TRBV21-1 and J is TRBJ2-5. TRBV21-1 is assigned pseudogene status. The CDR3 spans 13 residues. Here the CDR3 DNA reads TGTGCCAGCAGTAAGTACCCTCAAGAGACCCAGTACTTC. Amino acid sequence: CASSKYPQETQYF.

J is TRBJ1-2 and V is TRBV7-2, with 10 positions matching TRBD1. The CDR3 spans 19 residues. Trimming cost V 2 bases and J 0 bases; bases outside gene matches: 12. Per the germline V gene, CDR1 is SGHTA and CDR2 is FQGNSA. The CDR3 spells CASSLWGGTGASTNYGYTF. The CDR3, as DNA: TGTGCCAGCAGCTTATGGGGCGGGACAGGGGCTTCGACTAACTATGGCTACACCTTC. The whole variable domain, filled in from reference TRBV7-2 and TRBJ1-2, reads GAGVSQSPSNKVTEKGKDVELRCDPISGHTALYWYRQSLGQGLEFLIYFQGNSAPDKSGLPSDRFSAERTGGSVSTLTIQRTQQEDSAVYLCASSLWGGTGASTNYGYTFGSGTRLTVV.

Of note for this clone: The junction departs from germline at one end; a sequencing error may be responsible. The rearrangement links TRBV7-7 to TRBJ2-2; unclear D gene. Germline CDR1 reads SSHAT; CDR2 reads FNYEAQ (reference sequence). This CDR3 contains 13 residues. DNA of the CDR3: TGTGCTAGCAGCTCAGCAGTGCTCGGGGAGCTGTTTTTT. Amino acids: CASSSAVLGELFF.